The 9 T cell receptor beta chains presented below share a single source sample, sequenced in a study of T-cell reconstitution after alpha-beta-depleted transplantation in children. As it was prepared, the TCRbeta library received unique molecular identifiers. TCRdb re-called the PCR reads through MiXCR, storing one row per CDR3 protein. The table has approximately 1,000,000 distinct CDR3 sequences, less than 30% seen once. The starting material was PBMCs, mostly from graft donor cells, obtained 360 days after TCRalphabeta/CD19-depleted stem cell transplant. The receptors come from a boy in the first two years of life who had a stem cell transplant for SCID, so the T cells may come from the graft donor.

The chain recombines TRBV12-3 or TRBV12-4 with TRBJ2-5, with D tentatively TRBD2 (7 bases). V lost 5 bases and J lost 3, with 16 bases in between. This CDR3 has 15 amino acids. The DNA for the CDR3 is TGTGCCAGCAGTCCGAGGGGGGGCAGGAAAGAGACCCAGTACTTC. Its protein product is CASSPRGGRKETQYF.

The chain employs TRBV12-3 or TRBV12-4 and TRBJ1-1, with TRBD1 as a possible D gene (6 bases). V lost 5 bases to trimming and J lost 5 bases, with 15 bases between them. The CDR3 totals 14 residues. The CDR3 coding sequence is TGTGCCAGCAGTCCTCGAAGGGGGACGACTGAAGCTTTCTTT. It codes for CASSPRRGTTEAFF.

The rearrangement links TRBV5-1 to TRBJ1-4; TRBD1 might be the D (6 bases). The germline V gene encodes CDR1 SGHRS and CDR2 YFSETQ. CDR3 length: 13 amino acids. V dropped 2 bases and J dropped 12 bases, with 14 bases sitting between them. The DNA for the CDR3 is TGCGCCAGCAGCTTTACGGGGGCGGTAGAACTGTTTTTT. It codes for CASSFTGAVELFF.

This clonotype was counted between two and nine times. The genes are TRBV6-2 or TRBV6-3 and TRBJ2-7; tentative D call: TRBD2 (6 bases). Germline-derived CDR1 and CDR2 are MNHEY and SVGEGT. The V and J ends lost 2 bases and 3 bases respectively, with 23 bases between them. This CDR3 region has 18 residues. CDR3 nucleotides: TGTGCCAGCAGTTACCGTCGGCGGGGCCCCCAGATCGGCTACGAGCAGTACTTC. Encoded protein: CASSYRRRGPQIGYEQYF.

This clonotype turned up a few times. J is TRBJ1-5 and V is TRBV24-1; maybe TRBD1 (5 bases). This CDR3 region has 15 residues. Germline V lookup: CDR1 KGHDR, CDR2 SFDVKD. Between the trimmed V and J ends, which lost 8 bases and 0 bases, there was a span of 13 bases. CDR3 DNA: TGTGCCACCAATGCGACAGAATATAGCAATCAGCCCCAGCATTTT. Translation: CATNATEYSNQPQHF.

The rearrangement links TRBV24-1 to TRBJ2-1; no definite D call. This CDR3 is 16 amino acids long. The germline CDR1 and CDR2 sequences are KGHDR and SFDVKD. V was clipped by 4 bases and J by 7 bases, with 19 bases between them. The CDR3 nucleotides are TGTGCCACCAGTGACCCACGAGGACGCGGTGGGAATGAGCAGTTCTTC. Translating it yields CATSDPRGRGGNEQFF.

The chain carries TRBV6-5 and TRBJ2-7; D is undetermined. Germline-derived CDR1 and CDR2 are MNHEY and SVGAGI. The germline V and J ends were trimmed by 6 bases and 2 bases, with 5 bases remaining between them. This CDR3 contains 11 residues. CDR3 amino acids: CASRQAYEQYF. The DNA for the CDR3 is TGTGCCAGCAGGCAGGCCTACGAGCAGTACTTC.

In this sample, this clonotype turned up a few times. The CDR3 DNA is TGTGCCAGCAGTTACCCCTCGGGACTAGGCGGGCATGAGCAGTTCTTC. It is translated as CASSYPSGLGGHEQFF. The gene calls are TRBV6-5 and TRBJ2-1, with TRBD2 matching over 8 bases. The V and J ends lost 2 bases and 8 bases, in that order; junction bases with no gene match: 11. The germline V gene has CDR1 MNHEY and CDR2 SVGAGI. The CDR3 sequence is 16 residues long.

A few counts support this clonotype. For the CDR3, the DNA is TGTGCCAGCAGCCTACGGACCGACTACGAGCAGTACTTC. Translated, it gives CASSLRTDYEQYF. The chain employs TRBV7-2 and TRBJ2-7, with D unclear. Germline CDR1 is SGHTA and CDR2 is FQGNSA. This CDR3 spans 13 amino acids. Trimming took 5 bases from V and 3 from J, leaving 11 bases between them.